Listed below are T cell receptor beta chains from one sample, sequenced in a study of T cell responses to AZD1222 COVID-19 vaccine. Repertoires were generated with immunoSEQ multiplex PCR, while TCRdb's copy carries only in-frame clones and drops some. This table has roughly 80,000 clones, around nine tenths appearing once. This specimen consisted of peripheral blood, obtained 28 days after the second AZD1222 dose. The receptors derive from an adult who received the AZD1222 COVID-19 vaccine. Both conserved end residues are part of each CDR3. A D gene is named only where the DNA matches it firmly. Clone size appears in some rows only: once, few, many, or a class for an expanded clone.

TRBV12-3/TRBV12-4	-	-	TRBJ1-6	TGTGCCAGCAGTTTCGGCGGGGGTTCACCCCTCCACTTT	CASSFGGGSPLHF
TRBV6-5	-	TRBD1	TRBJ2-1	TGTGCCAGCAGCCGGACAGGGGGCGGGAGGGATGAGCAGTTCTTC	CASSRTGGGRDEQFF
TRBV5-4	-	-	TRBJ2-1	TGTGCCAGCAGCAACCCCAGGGGGGGGAACAATGAGCAGTTCTTC	CASSNPRGGNNEQFF
TRBV7-9	-	-	TRBJ2-1	TGTGCCAGCAGCTCGGACAGCAATGAGCAGTTCTTC	CASSSDSNEQFF
TRBV19	-	-	TRBJ1-2	TGTGCCAGTAGTGTAGGGAACGGCTACACCTTC	CASSVGNGYTF
TRBV11-2	-	-	TRBJ1-2	TGTGCCAGCAGCCTAGGGGGGGGCTATGGCTACACCTTC	CASSLGGGYGYTF
TRBV3-1/TRBV3-2	-	-	TRBJ2-6	TGTGCCAGCAGCTCCATGGGGGGCGGTTCTGGGGCCAACGTCCTGACTTTC	CASSSMGGGSGANVLTF
TRBV11-2	-	TRBD1	TRBJ1-4	TGTGCCAGCAGCTTAGAGACCAGGGGGACTAATGAAAAACTGTTTTTT	CASSLETRGTNEKLFF
TRBV19	once	TRBD2	TRBJ2-1	TGTGCCAGTAGTAGTATGGTGACTAGCGGACCCTACAATGAGCAGTTCTTC	CASSSMVTSGPYNEQFF
TRBV6-6	-	TRBD2	TRBJ2-2	TGTGCCAGCAGCGGGGGCCGTAGCGGGGGACTATTATCGAACACCGGGGAGCTGTTTTTT	CASSGGRSGGLLSNTGELFF
TRBV25-1	-	TRBD1	TRBJ2-7	TGTGCCAGCAGGAAATCGGGACAGGGCTACGAGCAGTACTTC	CASRKSGQGYEQYF
TRBV6-5	-	-	TRBJ1-1	TGTGCCAGCAGAAGGACAGCCAACACTGAAGCTTTCTTT	CASRRTANTEAFF
TRBV19	-	-	TRBJ2-3	TGTGCCAGTAGTATGAGGGCAGGGAGCACAGATACGCAGTATTTT	CASSMRAGSTDTQYF
TRBV7-9	-	TRBD2	TRBJ2-5	TGTGCCAGCAGCCCTTTCGGACTAGCGGGGGAGTTAGAAGAGACCCAGTACTTC	CASSPFGLAGELEETQYF